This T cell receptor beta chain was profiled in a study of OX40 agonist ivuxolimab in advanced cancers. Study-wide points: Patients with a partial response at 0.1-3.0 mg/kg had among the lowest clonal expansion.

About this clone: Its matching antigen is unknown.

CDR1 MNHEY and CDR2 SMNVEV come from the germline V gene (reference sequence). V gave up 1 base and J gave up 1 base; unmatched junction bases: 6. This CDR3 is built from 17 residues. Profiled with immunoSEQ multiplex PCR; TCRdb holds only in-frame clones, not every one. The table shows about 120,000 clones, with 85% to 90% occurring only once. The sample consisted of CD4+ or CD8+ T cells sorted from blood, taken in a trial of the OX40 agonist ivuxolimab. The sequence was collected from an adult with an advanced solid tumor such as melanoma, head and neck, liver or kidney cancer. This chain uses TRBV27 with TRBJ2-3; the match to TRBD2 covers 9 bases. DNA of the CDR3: TGTGCCAGCAGTTTATTGGGACTAGCTCTCGGCACAGATACGCAGTATTTT. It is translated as CASSLLGLALGTDTQYF.